Listed below are T cell receptor beta chains from one sample, sequenced in a study of cytomegalovirus exposure and HLA in healthy donors. Produced via immunoSEQ multiplex PCR; TCRdb's table is partial and in-frame only. The repertoire table contains about 140,000 clones. The sequencing input was PBMCs. The receptors were sampled from a male donor in good health and CMV-seronegative. CDR3s include the opening cysteine and the closing phenylalanine or tryptophan. D genes are given only for firm matches.

j_call v_call d_call cdr3_aa cdr3_nt
TRBJ2-5 TRBV5-1 TRBD1 CASSNPGQGAVEETQYF TGCGCCAGCAGCAATCCGGGACAGGGGGCGGTGGAAGAGACCCAGTACTTC
TRBJ2-7 TRBV4-1 TRBD2 CASSQEGLAGHYEQYF TGCGCCAGCAGCCAAGAAGGGCTAGCGGGACACTACGAGCAGTACTTC
TRBJ1-1 TRBV6-5 . CASSFSRTENTEAFF TGTGCCAGCAGTTTTTCGCGGACAGAGAACACTGAAGCTTTCTTT
TRBJ2-1 TRBV6-1 TRBD2 CASSESGGAYNEQFF TGTGCCAGCAGTGAAAGCGGGGGAGCCTACAATGAGCAGTTCTTC
TRBJ2-1 TRBV6-5 TRBD2 CASSFLAGTVFF TGTGCCAGCAGTTTTCTAGCGGGAACGGTGTTCTTC
TRBJ2-7 TRBV11-2 . CASSSRAGEQYF TGTGCCAGCAGCTCTAGGGCGGGGGAGCAGTACTTC
TRBJ1-2 TRBV5-6 . CASSFLQELNYGYTF TGTGCCAGCAGCTTTTTACAGGAGCTCAACTATGGCTACACCTTC
TRBJ2-7 TRBV7-9 . CASSYVSYEQYF TGTGCCAGCAGCTATGTATCCTACGAGCAGTACTTC
TRBJ2-2 TRBV28 . CASSLGATGELFF TGTGCCAGCAGTTTGGGGGCCACCGGGGAGCTGTTTTTT
TRBJ2-7 TRBV4-2 TRBD2 CASSQPSGGGLKQYF TGTGCCAGCAGCCAGCCTAGCGGGGGTGGCCTCAAGCAGTACTTC
TRBJ2-7 TRBV6-5 . CASSFQVSYEQYF TGTGCCAGCAGTTTTCAGGTCTCCTACGAGCAGTATTTC
TRBJ1-1 TRBV5-1 . CASSLRTESEAFF TGCGCCAGCAGCTTGCGGACAGAGTCTGAAGCTTTCTTT
TRBJ2-1 TRBV5-1 . CASSLVLLGLSKDNEQFF TGCGCCAGCAGCTTGGTTCTTTTGGGCTTGAGTAAGGACAATGAGCAGTTCTTC
TRBJ1-3 TRBV7-2 . CASSSRVNSLSGNTIYF TGTGCCAGCAGCTCCCGGGTTAATAGCCTTTCTGGAAACACCATATATTTT
TRBJ2-1 TRBV18 . CASSPLGGSVNEQFF TGTGCCAGCTCGCCTCTCGGCGGGTCCGTAAATGAGCAGTTCTTC
TRBJ1-6 TRBV9 TRBD1 CATPRDRESRSPLHF TGTGCCACCCCCCGGGACAGGGAATCTCGTTCACCCCTCCACTTT
TRBJ2-5 TRBV4-3 TRBD1 CASSQNWDREETQYF TGCGCCAGCAGCCAAAATTGGGACAGGGAAGAGACCCAGTACTTC
TRBJ2-7 TRBV27 TRBD2 CASSLIRGEVYF TGTGCCAGCAGTTTAATCCGGGGGGAGGTATACTTC
TRBJ2-5 TRBV27 . CASSGPQGRQETQYF TGTGCCAGCAGTGGACCACAGGGGAGGCAAGAGACCCAGTACTTC
TRBJ2-7 TRBV27 . CASRGRTRVDEQYF TGTGCCAGCAGAGGCCGGACCAGGGTCGACGAGCAGTACTTC
TRBJ2-7 TRBV11-2 . CASSGIRDTISYEQYF TGTGCCAGCAGCGGCATCCGGGACACTATCTCCTACGAGCAGTACTTC
TRBJ1-2 TRBV7-2 TRBD1 CASSWDRVYGYTF TGTGCCAGCAGCTGGGACAGGGTGTATGGCTACACCTTC
TRBJ1-1 TRBV5-4 . CASSRIPGYTEAFF TGTGCCAGCAGCCGTATACCGGGATACACTGAAGCTTTCTTT
TRBJ1-2 TRBV6-1 . CASSEAGEAYGYTF TGTGCCAGCAGTGAAGCTGGAGAGGCCTATGGCTACACCTTC
TRBJ1-4 TRBV2 TRBD1 CASSGQGTNEKLFF TGTGCCAGCAGTGGACAGGGGACTAATGAAAAACTGTTTTTT
TRBJ2-1 TRBV18 TRBD1 CASSRIDRVNEQFF TGTGCCAGCTCACGTATTGACAGGGTAAATGAGCAGTTCTTC
TRBJ1-2 TRBV2 TRBD1 CASDANRGLGGYTF TGTGCCAGCGATGCCAACAGGGGGCTTGGGGGCTACACCTTC
TRBJ2-7 TRBV18 TRBD2 CASSPGTSRSYEQYF TGTGCCAGCTCACCCGGGACTAGCAGATCCTACGAGCAGTACTTC
TRBJ1-2 TRBV5-1 TRBD1 CASSARQGVHGYTF TGCGCCAGCAGCGCACGACAGGGGGTACATGGCTACACCTTC
TRBJ2-1 TRBV30 TRBD2 CAWSALIAGSLFF TGTGCCTGGAGTGCCCTTATAGCGGGATCGCTGTTCTTC
TRBJ2-7 TRBV9 . CASSVGGGSEQYF TGTGCCAGCAGCGTAGGGGGAGGTAGCGAGCAGTACTTC
TRBJ2-1 TRBV5-1 TRBD2 CASSLGGSGNEQFF TGCGCCAGCAGCTTGGGCGGGAGCGGTAATGAGCAGTTCTTC
TRBJ1-4 TRBV15 TRBD1 CATSTGQGNEKLFF TGTGCCACCAGCACCGGACAGGGGAATGAAAAACTGTTTTTT
TRBJ2-7 TRBV9 . CASSYTGRRSDEQYF TGTGCCAGCAGCTATACAGGGCGTCGGTCGGACGAGCAGTACTTC
TRBJ1-1 TRBV5-8 TRBD1 CASTWTGRNTEAFF TGTGCCAGCACCTGGACAGGCCGGAACACTGAAGCTTTCTTT
TRBJ2-7 TRBV7-9 TRBD1 CASSLAPGTVSYEQYF TGTGCCAGCAGCTTAGCCCCCGGGACAGTCTCCTACGAGCAGTACTTC
TRBJ2-4 TRBV30 TRBD1 CAWSVLGTGAAKNIQYF TGTGCCTGGAGTGTATTGGGGACAGGGGCAGCCAAAAACATTCAGTACTTC
TRBJ1-1 TRBV28 . CASTYRDGAFF TGTGCCAGCACCTACAGGGATGGGGCTTTCTTT
TRBJ1-5 TRBV25-1 TRBD1 CASSESGGYNQPQHF TGTGCCAGCAGTGAATCAGGGGGGTACAATCAGCCCCAGCATTTT
TRBJ2-7 TRBV5-1 . CASSPRQTHYEQYF TGCGCCAGCAGCCCCCGACAAACCCACTACGAGCAGTACTTC
TRBJ1-2 TRBV4-3 . CASSQDQWDTGLNYGYTF TGCGCCAGCAGCCAAGATCAATGGGACACGGGGCTCAACTATGGCTACACCTTC
TRBJ2-7 TRBV14 . CASSQALNRVPNF TGTGCCAGCAGCCAAGCCCTAAACAGGGTCCCGAACTTC
TRBJ1-2 TRBV29-1 . CSVPDRAPGGYTF TGCAGCGTCCCTGACAGAGCCCCGGGCGGCTACACCTTC
TRBJ1-2 TRBV2 . CATKQELDRGSNYGYTF TGTGCCACAAAACAAGAACTGGACAGAGGCTCAAACTATGGCTACACCTTC
TRBJ2-2 TRBV29-1 . CSVESQDTGELFF TGCAGCGTTGAAAGCCAGGACACCGGGGAGCTGTTTTTT
TRBJ1-6 TRBV7-6 . CASSLGSGSYNSPLHF TGTGCCAGCAGCTTAGGATCCGGCTCCTATAATTCACCCCTCCACTTT
TRBJ2-3 TRBV30 TRBD2 CAWSVSSGPRQYF TGTGCCTGGAGTGTCTCTAGCGGCCCGCGCCAGTATTTT
TRBJ1-1 TRBV5-6 . CASSLERLGRGNTEAFF TGTGCCAGCAGCTTGGAGCGTCTTGGCAGGGGGAACACTGAAGCTTTCTTT
TRBJ1-5 TRBV6-5 TRBD1 CASSYPGTGVNQPQHF TGTGCCAGCAGTTACCCCGGGACAGGGGTCAATCAGCCCCAGCATTTT
TRBJ1-2 TRBV18 TRBD1 CASRTGRINYGYTF TGTGCCAGCCGGACAGGAAGAATTAACTATGGCTACACCTTC
TRBJ2-1 TRBV5-1 . CASSWENDNEQFF TGCGCCAGCAGTTGGGAGAATGACAATGAGCAGTTCTTC
TRBJ1-1 TRBV5-4 . CASSSVTDNTEAFF TGTGCCAGCAGCTCCGTCACAGATAACACTGAAGCTTTCTTT
TRBJ2-7 TRBV30 TRBD2 CAWGLGLAGVASEQYF TGTGCCTGGGGCCTCGGACTAGCGGGAGTTGCGTCCGAGCAGTACTTC
TRBJ2-7 TRBV5-1 TRBD2 CASSPPGTSSYEQYF TGCGCCAGCAGCCCTCCGGGGACTAGCAGCTACGAGCAGTACTTC
TRBJ1-1 TRBV25-1 . CASNPGNTRNTEAFF TGTGCCAGCAACCCGGGTAACACGAGGAACACTGAAGCTTTCTTT
TRBJ2-7 TRBV5-8 TRBD2 CASSFGGRVRYEQYF TGTGCCAGCAGCTTCGGGGGGAGAGTGAGGTACGAGCAGTACTTC
TRBJ1-1 TRBV19 TRBD1 CASRRDRGADTEAFF TGTGCCAGTAGGCGGGACAGGGGAGCGGACACTGAAGCTTTCTTT
TRBJ2-7 TRBV7-9 TRBD1 CASSLFLQGAREQYF TGTGCCAGCAGCTTATTTCTTCAGGGGGCTCGCGAGCAGTACTTC
TRBJ1-2 TRBV5-6 TRBD1 CASSWDSYGYTF TGTGCCAGCAGCTGGGACAGCTATGGCTACACCTTC
TRBJ2-7 TRBV11-2 TRBD1 CASSLDRDSTEQYF TGTGCCAGCAGCTTAGATCGGGACAGTACCGAGCAGTACTTC